The 12 T cell receptor beta chains presented below share a single source sample, sequenced in a study of T cells in Graves' hyperthyroidism and ophthalmopathy. The CDR3 regions of TCR beta were amplified from RNA transcripts. First-round RT-PCR of the TCR CDR3 relied on the HTBI primer set. MiXCR, applied by TCRdb to the multiplex PCR reads, yields one record per CDR3 protein. The table records around 580,000 distinct CDR3 sequences, about 45% of them present only once. Sequencing was done on a sample of peripheral blood or thyroid tissue (not recorded which). These TCRs come from a woman between 18 and 29 years old with Graves' hyperthyroidism.

As to this clonotype: This may be a read error, as it is one base from a much larger clone. V is TRBV20-1 and J is TRBJ2-7; 13 bases line up with TRBD2. Germline V CDR1 and CDR2: DFQATT, SNEGSKA (reference sequence). CDR3 length: 17 residues. Losses at the gene ends were 5 bases for V and 5 bases for J; bases not matched to a gene: 15. The CDR3 here is CSAYCEEILAGGDEQYF. CDR3 nucleotides: TGCAGTGCTTACTGCGAGGAGATACTAGCGGGAGGGGACGAGCAGTACTTC.

The chain is built from TRBV9 and TRBJ2-7, with a tentative D call TRBD1 (6 bases). The CDR3 loop spans 15 amino acids. V lost 2 bases, J lost 0 bases, and 12 bases lay in between. Germline-derived CDR1 and CDR2 are SGDLS and YYNGEE. In nucleotides, the CDR3 is TGTGCCAGCAGCGTCACAGGGACCCCCTCCTACGAGCAGTACTTC. This gives the protein CASSVTGTPSYEQYF.

CDR3 in amino acids: CASSLTLAGENEQYF. DNA of the CDR3: TGTGCCAGCAGCTTAACGTTAGCGGGAGAAAACGAGCAGTACTTC. V gene TRBV7-9 combines with J gene TRBJ2-7; 9 nucleotides match TRBD2. The CDR3 contains 15 residues. Per the germline V gene, CDR1 is SEHNR and CDR2 is FQNEAQ (reference sequence). Losses at the gene ends were 2 bases for V and 5 bases for J; bases not matched to a gene: 7.

The chain combines TRBV27 with TRBJ2-7; 9 bases line up with TRBD1. In germline, CDR1 is MNHEY, CDR2 SMNVEV (reference sequence). CDR3 size: 15 residues. V dropped 5 bases and J dropped 5; count of bases not matched to a gene: 10. The DNA for the CDR3 is TGTGCCAGCAGTCTTCCGGGGACAGGGCCCCACGAGCAGTACTTC. Encoded protein: CASSLPGTGPHEQYF.

The chain uses TRBV20-1 and TRBJ2-7, with 7 positions matching TRBD1. Losses at the gene ends were 6 bases for V and 3 bases for J; bases not matched to a gene: 5. The V gene's germline CDR1 is DFQATT and CDR2 SNEGSKA (reference sequence). The CDR3 length is 12 residues. The CDR3 here is CSATRTGYEQYF. The DNA for the CDR3 is TGCAGTGCCACTAGGACAGGCTACGAGCAGTACTTC.

The gene calls are TRBV19 and TRBJ1-2; 7 bases are shared with TRBD1. The CDR3 is 14 residues long. The ends lost 3 bases at V and 8 bases at J; junction bases unmatched: 9. CDR1 is LNHDA, CDR2 SQIVND, per germline (reference sequence). CDR3 sequence reads: CASSIGQAYWGYTF. In nucleotides, the CDR3 is TGTGCCAGTAGTATCGGACAGGCTTATTGGGGCTACACCTTC.

In its sample, this clonotype was seen many times. V and J are TRBV3-1 and TRBJ1-5; D is possibly TRBD1 (5 bases). Trimming shortened V by 5 bases and J by 2 bases, and 16 bases separated the two germline ends. The CDR3 totals 16 residues. The germline gives CDR1 LGHDT, CDR2 YNNKEL (reference sequence). The CDR3 protein is CASSSNGALGNQPQHF. The CDR3 nucleotides are TGTGCCAGCAGCTCCAACGGGGCGTTAGGCAATCAGCCCCAGCATTTT.

Of note for this clonotype: Here the CDR3 omits its conserved ending phenylalanine or tryptophan, so a read error is the likely source. The chain couples TRBV9 to TRBJ1-1, with TRBD1 identical over 9 bases. This CDR3 is 14 amino acids long. J was trimmed by 8 bases and V by 4 bases; bases with no gene match: 9. Germline CDR1 SGDLS, CDR2 YYNGEE. CDR3 coding DNA: TGTGCCAGCAGCCGGGAGGACAGGGGCGCGGAAGCTTTCCTT. This encodes CASSREDRGAEAFL.

This clonotype was counted ten times or more. V usage is TRBV7-9 and J usage is TRBJ1-3; 8 nucleotides match TRBD1. CDR3 length: 15 amino acids. V shed 2 bases, J shed 7 bases, and the junction held 7 bases outside the gene matches. Germline V gene lookup returns CDR1 SEHNR and CDR2 FQNEAQ (reference sequence). The chain's CDR3 is CASSLPPDRVNTIYF. In DNA, the CDR3 is TGTGCCAGCAGCTTACCGCCGGACAGGGTCAACACCATATATTTT.

This clonotype was recorded many times. J is TRBJ1-1 and V is TRBV5-8; no definite D call. V shed 0 bases and J shed 8 bases, with 11 bases lying between them. Per the germline V gene, CDR1 is SGHTS and CDR2 is YDEGEE. The CDR3 has 13 amino acids. The DNA of the CDR3 is TGTGCCAGCAGCTTGGAGTCGAACAGAGAAGCTTTCTTT. It yields the protein CASSLESNREAFF.

This clonotype was detected ten times or more. V usage is TRBV29-1 and J usage is TRBJ2-7, with 8 bases matching TRBD2. Germline V lookup: CDR1 SQVTM, CDR2 ANQGSEA. This CDR3 contains 16 residues. Germline trimming cut 6 bases from V and 0 bases from J; bases unmatched to any gene: 13. The CDR3 DNA reads as TGCAGCGTCGCCGGAGATCGGGCGGGAGGCTCCTACGAGCAGTACTTC. As protein: CSVAGDRAGGSYEQYF.

This clonotype appeared many times. V is TRBV30 and J is TRBJ1-3; the match to TRBD1 covers 7 bases. There are 15 residues in the CDR3. Germline lookup yields CDR1 GTSNPN and CDR2 SVGIG (reference sequence). V lost 4 bases, J lost 4 bases, and 10 bases stayed unmatched. The CDR3 nucleotides read TGTGCCTGGACCTTTGGGACAGTCCCAGGAAACACCATATATTTT. Its protein product is CAWTFGTVPGNTIYF.